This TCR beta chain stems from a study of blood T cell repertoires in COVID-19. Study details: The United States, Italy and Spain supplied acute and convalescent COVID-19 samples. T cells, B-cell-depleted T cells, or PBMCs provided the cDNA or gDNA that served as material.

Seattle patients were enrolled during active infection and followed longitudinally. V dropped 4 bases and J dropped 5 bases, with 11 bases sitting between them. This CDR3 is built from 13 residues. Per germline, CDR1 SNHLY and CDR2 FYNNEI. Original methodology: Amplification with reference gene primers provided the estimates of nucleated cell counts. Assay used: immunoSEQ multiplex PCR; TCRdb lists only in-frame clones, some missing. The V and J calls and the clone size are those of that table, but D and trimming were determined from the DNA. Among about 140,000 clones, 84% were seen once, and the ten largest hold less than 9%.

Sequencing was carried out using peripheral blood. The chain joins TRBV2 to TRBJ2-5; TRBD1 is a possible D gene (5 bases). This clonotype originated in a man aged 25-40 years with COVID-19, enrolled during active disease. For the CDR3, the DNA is TGTGCCAGCAGTGCAGGGTTTGACGAGACCCAGTACTTC. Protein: CASSAGFDETQYF.